Following are 25 T cell receptor beta chains from one sample sequenced in a study of blood T cell repertoires in COVID-19. The data were produced by immunoSEQ multiplex PCR, yet TCRdb's version contains in-frame clones alone and is incomplete. The table shows some 300,000 clones, with more than 70% occurring only once. The sample taken for sequencing was PBMCs or T cells enriched from blood (not recorded which). The receptor set was obtained from a woman aged 55-70 years in a cohort exposed to, infected with or recovered from COVID-19 (not recorded which).

The V call is TRBV19, the J call TRBJ2-1, with D tentatively TRBD1 (6 bases). The CDR3 is 12 amino acids. V lost 9 bases and J lost 4, with 10 bases in between. Germline V CDR1 and CDR2: LNHDA, SQIVND (reference sequence). CDR3 loop: CASRDNYNEQFF. In nucleotides, the CDR3 is TGTGCCAGCCGGGACAATTACAATGAGCAGTTCTTC.

The V and J genes are TRBV25-1 and TRBJ1-4, with a possible D match to TRBD1 (6 bases). Trimming removed 4 bases at V and 4 bases at J, with 19 bases between. CDR3 length: 17 amino acids. Germline V gene sequence: CDR1 MGHDK, CDR2 SYGVNS. CDR3: CASSAWTASQFNEKLFF. The CDR3 DNA follows: TGTGCCAGCAGTGCGTGGACAGCCTCCCAATTTAATGAAAAACTGTTTTTT.

J is TRBJ2-1 and V is TRBV6-5, with D perhaps matching TRBD2 (5 bases). The germline gives CDR1 MNHEY, CDR2 SVGAGI. This CDR3 is 12 amino acids long. Trimming pared 6 bases from V and 8 bases from J, leaving 11 bases between. The CDR3 here is CASSIGIDEQFF. The DNA for the CDR3 is TGTGCCAGCAGCATCGGGATTGATGAGCAGTTCTTC.

This rearrangement joins TRBV5-4 to TRBJ1-2; 7 bases are shared with TRBD1. Germline-derived CDR1 and CDR2 are SGHNT and YYREEE (reference sequence). The CDR3 length is 16 residues. With 4 bases clipped from V and 1 base from J, the junction kept 10 bases outside the gene matches. The CDR3 reads CASSNRQGGFNYGYTF. CDR3 sequence (DNA): TGTGCCAGCAGCAACCGACAGGGTGGATTTAACTATGGCTACACCTTC.

The gene calls are TRBV28 and TRBJ1-4, with D perhaps TRBD1 (6 bases). CDR1 is MDHEN and CDR2 is SYDVKM in the germline V gene. This CDR3 region has 16 residues. V was shortened by 8 bases and J by 1 base, with 17 bases between the two germline ends. CDR3 sequence (DNA): TGTGCCAGCTCCCCCCCTAGGGGGTTAACTAATGAAAAACTGTTTTTT. It translates to CASSPPRGLTNEKLFF.

This clone was seen only a few times. This rearrangement joins TRBV7-2 to TRBJ2-1, with D perhaps matching TRBD2 (5 bases). This CDR3 region has 12 residues. CDR1 and CDR2 from the germline V gene are SGHTA and FQGNSA. The germline V and J ends were trimmed by 1 base and 10 bases, with 8 bases remaining between them. Here the CDR3 DNA reads TGTGCCAGCAGCTTAGTTTGGGAGGAGCAGTTCTTC. This sequence encodes CASSLVWEEQFF.

The rearrangement uses TRBV27 and TRBJ1-6, with D uncertain. CDR3 length: 17 residues. Trimming took off 3 bases at V and 0 bases at J, with 12 bases between the two ends. Germline V gene sequence: CDR1 MNHEY, CDR2 SMNVEV (reference sequence). The CDR3 coding sequence is TGTGCCAGCAGTTTCTATGGACTGAGCTCCTATAATTCACCCCTCCACTTT. Protein: CASSFYGLSSYNSPLHF.

The rearrangement uses TRBV7-2 and TRBJ2-3; 9 nucleotides align to TRBD1. Germline V gives CDR1 SGHTA, CDR2 FQGNSA. The CDR3 totals 16 residues. Losses at the gene ends were 2 bases for V and 5 bases for J; bases not matched to a gene: 8. The CDR3 reads CASSLPRGTGRDTQYF. CDR3 DNA sequence: TGTGCCAGCAGCTTACCCCGCGGGACAGGGAGAGATACGCAGTATTTT.

The V and J genes are TRBV28 and TRBJ2-3; 9 positions agree with TRBD2. The junction had 11 bases not matched to a gene; V was cut back by 4 bases and J by 6 bases. The CDR3 contains 16 residues. CDR1 is MDHEN and CDR2 is SYDVKM in the germline V gene. The CDR3 is CASSSTSGPRRDTQYF. The CDR3 bases are TGTGCCAGCAGTTCGACTAGCGGCCCACGCCGGGATACGCAGTATTTT.

About this clone: Other DNA sequences in this specimen translate into the identical CDR3. The chain uses TRBV5-1 and TRBJ2-2, with TRBD2 identical over 8 bases. J lost 5 bases, V lost 1 base, and 7 bases had no gene match. This CDR3 comprises 16 residues. The germline V gene encodes CDR1 SGHRS and CDR2 YFSETQ. The CDR3 region is CASSLYSGSGTGELFF. The CDR3 nucleotides are TGCGCCAGCAGCTTGTACAGCGGGAGTGGGACCGGGGAGCTGTTTTTT.

The chain's CDR3 is CASSPGTYEQYF. CDR3 in DNA: TGTGCCAGCAGCCCCGGGACTTACGAGCAGTACTTC. This chain connects TRBV6-5 to TRBJ2-7, with D tentatively TRBD2 (6 bases). The CDR3 covers 12 residues. Trimming shortened V by 6 bases and J by 4 bases, and 10 bases separated the two germline ends. CDR1 MNHEY and CDR2 SVGAGI come from the germline V gene.

This clone was counted once. In the same sample, other DNA sequences code for this CDR3. The chain is built from TRBV18 and TRBJ1-4; 9 bases fit TRBD1. V was pared by 1 base and J by 8 bases, with 5 bases of the junction left unmatched. Germline CDR1 and CDR2: KGHSH and LQKENI. This CDR3 comprises 15 residues. The CDR3 sequence: CASSPLQGAGEKLFF. CDR3 sequence (DNA): TGTGCCAGCTCACCACTACAGGGGGCTGGAGAAAAACTGTTTTTT.

The genes are TRBV18 and TRBJ1-6; a weak D match, TRBD1 (5 bases). The germline gives CDR1 KGHSH, CDR2 LQKENI. This CDR3 region has 15 residues. Trimming removed 5 bases at V and 7 bases at J, with 15 bases between. CDR3 nucleotide sequence: TGTGCCAGCTCATTAAGGCCCAAGGGGAATTCACCCCTCCACTTT. Its translation is CASSLRPKGNSPLHF.

The sample holds one count of this clone. The gene calls are TRBV11-2 and TRBJ2-3, with D perhaps TRBD2 (5 bases). V lost 5 bases and J lost 1, with 16 bases in between. Germline V CDR1 and CDR2: SGHAT, FQNNGV. The CDR3 spans 16 residues. CDR3 protein: CASSKGGTRGTDTQYF. The CDR3, as DNA: TGTGCCAGCAGCAAAGGAGGCACCCGGGGCACAGATACGCAGTATTTT.

The genes are TRBV5-1 and TRBJ1-1; D is unresolved. The CDR3 sequence is 15 residues long. Per the germline V gene, CDR1 is SGHRS and CDR2 is YFSETQ. Trimming shortened V by 0 bases and J by 0 bases, and 9 bases separated the two germline ends. CDR3 coding DNA: TGCGCCAGCAGCTTGGCCGGAGGGTTGAACACTGAAGCTTTCTTT. This gives the protein CASSLAGGLNTEAFF.

This chain joins TRBV9 and TRBJ1-2; 7 nucleotides align to TRBD1. Germline CDR1 and CDR2: SGDLS and YYNGEE. Losses at the gene ends were 0 bases for V and 2 bases for J; bases not matched to a gene: 4. The CDR3 is 15 residues long. CDR3 amino acids: CASSVVEGANYGYTF. The CDR3 DNA sequence: TGTGCCAGCAGCGTAGTGGAGGGGGCGAACTATGGCTACACCTTC.

This clone was recorded a few times. This chain joins TRBV11-1 and TRBJ1-4, with D perhaps TRBD1 (6 bases). Trimming shortened V by 6 bases and J by 7 bases, and 15 bases separated the two germline ends. Germline V gene data show CDR1 as SGHAT and CDR2 as FQDESV (reference sequence). The CDR3 consists of 14 residues. The CDR3 sequence is CASRAGTKAEKLFF. As DNA, the CDR3 is TGTGCCAGCAGGGCCGGGACAAAGGCTGAAAAACTGTTTTTT.

This chain uses TRBV29-1 with TRBJ2-1, with 14 bases matching TRBD2. The V gene's germline CDR1 is SQVTM and CDR2 ANQGSEA. Trimming at V came to 3 bases and at J to 8 bases, leaving 12 bases not matched to a gene. CDR3 length: 17 amino acids. CDR3: CSVEAVTSGRASDEQFF. The CDR3 nucleotides are TGCAGCGTTGAGGCAGTGACTAGCGGGAGGGCCTCGGATGAGCAGTTCTTC.

The chain is built from TRBV7-9 and TRBJ2-7, with 9 bases identical to TRBD1. Looked up from germline, CDR1 is SEHNR and CDR2 is FQNEAQ (reference sequence). This CDR3 spans 14 amino acids. The junction had 8 bases not matched to a gene; V was cut back by 5 bases and J by 6 bases. CDR3 sequence reads: CASSLGQGFPEQYF. The CDR3 DNA follows: TGTGCCAGCAGCCTGGGACAGGGTTTCCCCGAGCAGTACTTC.

This clone turned up a few times. V gene TRBV4-1 combines with J gene TRBJ1-5; perhaps TRBD1 as D (6 bases). CDR3 length: 14 amino acids. In germline, CDR1 is MGHRA, CDR2 YSYEKL. V lost 6 bases, J lost 7 bases, and 16 bases lay in between. This CDR3 is CASRTQGSGQPQHF. Here the CDR3 DNA reads TGCGCCAGCAGAACACAGGGATCTGGGCAGCCCCAGCATTTT.

CDR3 loop: CASSFLAGGQGSYNEQFF. DNA for the CDR3: TGTGCCAGCAGTTTCCTAGCGGGAGGGCAAGGCTCCTACAATGAGCAGTTCTTC. V and J are TRBV28 and TRBJ2-1, with TRBD2 matching 12 bases. CDR3 length equals 18 residues. Germline assignment: CDR1 MDHEN and CDR2 SYDVKM. V was pared by 3 bases and J by 0 bases, with 6 bases of the junction left unmatched.

J is TRBJ2-1 and V is TRBV18, with 9 nucleotides matching TRBD2. The V segment lost 3 bases and the J segment 7 bases; nucleotides outside the gene matches: 25. The CDR3 runs to 21 residues. The V gene's germline CDR1 is KGHSH and CDR2 LQKENI. The CDR3 here is CASSPLQRPGLAAFGGNEQFF. The CDR3, as DNA: TGTGCCAGCTCACCGCTACAAAGGCCGGGACTAGCCGCATTTGGGGGGAATGAGCAGTTCTTC. The full variable domain, with the rest looked up from reference TRBV18 and TRBJ2-1, is NAGVMQNPRHLVRRRGQEARLRCSPMKGHSHVYWYRQLPEEGLKFMVYLQKENIIDESGMPKERFSAEFPKEGPSILRIQQVVRGDSAAYFCASSPLQRPGLAAFGGNEQFFGPGTRLTVL.

The chain combines TRBV10-1 with TRBJ2-1; 7 bases line up with TRBD2. V shed 3 bases, J shed 6 bases, and the junction held 11 bases outside the gene matches. Germline V gives CDR1 WNHNN, CDR2 SYGVQD (reference sequence). CDR3 length equals 16 residues. The CDR3 coding sequence is TGCGCCAGCAGTGACGTCCGGGACTACCCCTTCAATGAGCAGTTCTTC. This translates into CASSDVRDYPFNEQFF.

This chain connects TRBV24-1 to TRBJ2-1; weak D call: TRBD2 (5 bases). CDR3 length equals 14 residues. Germline V gene lookup returns CDR1 KGHDR and CDR2 SFDVKD. Trimming left V 5 bases short and J 6 bases short, with 13 bases between. The CDR3 bases are TGTGCCACCAGTGGCAGCGCCCGGGGCAATGAGCAGTTCTTC. This codes for CATSGSARGNEQFF.

The chain recombines TRBV28 with TRBJ2-2, with 9 bases that match TRBD2. Germline V lookup: CDR1 MDHEN, CDR2 SYDVKM. This CDR3 comprises 15 residues. The V and J ends lost 10 bases and 1 base, in that order; junction bases with no gene match: 7. CDR3 DNA sequence: TGTGCCACCCACAGAGCGGGAGGGAACACCGGGGAGCTGTTTTTT. Translation gives CATHRAGGNTGELFF.